The rows below give T cell receptor beta chains drawn from one sample of a study of shared clonotypes between healthy human individuals. Sequencing used immunoSEQ multiplex PCR; TCRdb keeps in-frame clones, though not all of them. Of 560,000 or so clones listed, approximately 96% were seen once; the top ten hold 0.11%. The sequenced sample was naive CD8+ T cells sorted from blood. The origin of the receptors is a woman aged 30 to 39 in good health. Each CDR3 is given with its conserved first and last residue. D genes are given only for firm matches. Not every row has a clone size; where given, it reads once, few, many or a size class.

TRBD2,TRBV9,TRBJ2-1,-,CASSVGGLAGGNEQFF,TGTGCCAGCAGCGTAGGAGGACTAGCGGGAGGGAATGAGCAGTTCTTC
-,TRBV27,TRBJ2-2,-,CASSTHTGELFF,TGTGCCAGCAGTACTCACACCGGGGAGCTGTTTTTT
-,TRBV9,TRBJ2-5,-,CASSVADIETQYF,TGTGCCAGCAGCGTAGCGGACATCGAGACCCAGTACTTC
-,TRBV2,TRBJ2-2,-,CASSVVRDRPNTGELFF,TGTGCCAGCAGTGTGGTGCGGGACCGACCGAACACCGGGGAGCTGTTTTTT
TRBD1,TRBV6-6,TRBJ1-1,-,CASSSDRAGDEAFF,TGTGCCAGCAGTTCTGACAGGGCGGGGGATGAAGCTTTCTTT
TRBD2,TRBV11-2,TRBJ2-7,-,CASSLDEILAGGTIEQYF,TGTGCCAGCAGCTTAGACGAGATTCTAGCGGGAGGAACGATCGAGCAGTACTTC
TRBD2,TRBV19,TRBJ2-1,-,CASRTTSGRAGQRNEQFF,TGTGCCAGTAGAACCACTAGCGGGAGGGCCGGGCAACGCAATGAGCAGTTCTTC
-,TRBV7-9,TRBJ2-7,-,CASSLDSSYEQYF,TGTGCCAGCAGCTTAGACAGTTCCTACGAGCAGTACTTC
TRBD2,TRBV5-4,TRBJ2-3,-,CASSSRGGSFPDTQYF,TGTGCCAGCAGCTCGCGGGGCGGGAGTTTCCCAGATACGCAGTATTTT
TRBD1,TRBV2,TRBJ2-5,-,CASRASGTDITRAQYF,TGTGCCAGCAGAGCGTCCGGGACAGATATTACCAGAGCCCAGTACTTC
-,TRBV28,TRBJ1-1,-,CASSRDKMNTEAFF,TGTGCCAGCAGCCGGGACAAAATGAACACTGAAGCTTTCTTT
-,TRBV13,TRBJ2-5,-,CASSLFWAEETQYF,TGTGCCAGCAGCTTATTCTGGGCGGAGGAGACCCAGTACTTC
TRBD1,TRBV7-3,TRBJ2-5,-,CASSSTGGEETQYF,TGTGCCAGCAGCTCGACAGGGGGTGAAGAGACCCAGTACTTC
-,TRBV2,TRBJ2-1,-,CASSPGHRQVNEQFF,TGTGCCAGCAGTCCGGGACACAGGCAGGTCAATGAGCAGTTCTTC
TRBD2,TRBV28,TRBJ2-5,-,CASSWDPSGMYF,TGTGCCAGCAGTTGGGACCCGAGCGGGATGTACTTC
-,TRBV11-2,TRBJ2-7,-,CASSLGTAYEQYF,TGTGCCAGCAGCTTAGGGACAGCCTACGAGCAGTACTTC
-,TRBV28,TRBJ1-1,-,CASSLSGVLTPTEAFF,TGTGCCAGCAGTTTATCAGGGGTCTTAACCCCCACTGAAGCTTTCTTT
-,TRBV5-1,TRBJ2-2,-,CASSPTFGARDTGELFF,TGCGCCAGCAGCCCGACCTTCGGCGCGCGAGACACCGGGGAGCTGTTTTTT
-,TRBV5-4,TRBJ2-7,-,CASSFFHNEQYF,TGTGCCAGCAGCTTTTTCCATAACGAGCAGTACTTC
TRBD1,TRBV11-2,TRBJ2-7,-,CASSLGDRGRVEQYF,TGTGCCAGCAGCTTAGGCGACAGGGGGCGCGTCGAGCAGTACTTC
-,TRBV7-9,TRBJ2-7,once,CASSLQQGIHEQYF,TGTGCCAGCAGCTTACAACAGGGAATCCACGAGCAGTACTTC
TRBD1,TRBV6-5,TRBJ1-1,-,CASIRQGLNTEAFF,TGTGCCAGCATACGACAGGGGTTGAACACTGAAGCTTTCTTT
-,TRBV4-1,TRBJ2-6,-,CASSQDRPGRGANVLTF,TGCGCCAGCAGCCAAGATCGGCCGGGGAGAGGAGCCAACGTCCTGACTTTC
-,TRBV6-6,TRBJ2-7,-,CASSFGHYEQYF,TGTGCCAGCAGTTTTGGACACTACGAGCAGTACTTC
TRBD1,TRBV28,TRBJ1-1,-,CASSIAGGLNTEAFF,TGTGCCAGCAGCATCGCAGGGGGACTGAACACTGAAGCTTTCTTT
TRBD2,TRBV15,TRBJ2-5,-,CATWSGLLDETQYF,TGTGCCACCTGGTCGGGACTATTGGACGAGACCCAGTACTTC